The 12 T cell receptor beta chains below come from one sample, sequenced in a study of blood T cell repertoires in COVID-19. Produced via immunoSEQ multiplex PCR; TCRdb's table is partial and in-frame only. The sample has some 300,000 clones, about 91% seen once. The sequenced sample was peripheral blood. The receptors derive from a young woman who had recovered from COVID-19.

This CDR3 reads CASTATPQGAKYF. CDR3 nucleotides: TGTGCCAGCACCGCCACCCCCCAGGGGGCCAAGTACTTC. This chain uses TRBV27 with TRBJ2-7; 8 bases are shared with TRBD1. With V trimmed by 7 bases and J by 11 bases, 13 bases remained unmatched. The CDR3 extends over 13 amino acids. Germline V gives CDR1 MNHEY, CDR2 SMNVEV (reference sequence).

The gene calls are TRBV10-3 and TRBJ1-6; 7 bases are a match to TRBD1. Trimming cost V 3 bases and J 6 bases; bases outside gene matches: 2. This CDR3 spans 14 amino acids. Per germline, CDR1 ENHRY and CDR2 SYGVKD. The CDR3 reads CAISDQGGNSPLHF. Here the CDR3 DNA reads TGTGCCATCAGTGACCAGGGGGGTAATTCACCCCTCCACTTT.

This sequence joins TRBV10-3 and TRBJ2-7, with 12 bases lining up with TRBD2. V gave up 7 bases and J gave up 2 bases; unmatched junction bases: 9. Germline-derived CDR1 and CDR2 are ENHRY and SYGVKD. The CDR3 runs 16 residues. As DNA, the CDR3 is TGTGCCATCACCCCAAGACTAGCGGGGGATCCCTACGAGCAGTACTTC. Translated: CAITPRLAGDPYEQYF.

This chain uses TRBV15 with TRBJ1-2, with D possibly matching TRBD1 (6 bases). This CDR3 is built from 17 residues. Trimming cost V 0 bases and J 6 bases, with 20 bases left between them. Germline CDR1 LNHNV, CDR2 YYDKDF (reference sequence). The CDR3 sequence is CATSRDPDINRVHGYTF. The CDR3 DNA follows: TGTGCCACCAGCAGAGACCCCGACATTAACAGGGTACATGGCTACACCTTC.

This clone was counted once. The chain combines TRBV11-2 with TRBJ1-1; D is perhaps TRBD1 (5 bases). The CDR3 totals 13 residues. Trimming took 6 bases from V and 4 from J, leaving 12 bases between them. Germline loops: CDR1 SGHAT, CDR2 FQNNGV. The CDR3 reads CASRHSRGTEAFF. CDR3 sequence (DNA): TGTGCCAGCAGGCACTCAAGGGGCACTGAAGCTTTCTTT. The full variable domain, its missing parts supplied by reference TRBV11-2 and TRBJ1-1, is EAGVAQSPRYKIIEKRQSVAFWCNPISGHATLYWYQQILGQGPKLLIQFQNNGVVDDSQLPKDRFSAERLKGVDSTLKIQPAKLEDSAVYLCASRHSRGTEAFFGQGTRLTVV.

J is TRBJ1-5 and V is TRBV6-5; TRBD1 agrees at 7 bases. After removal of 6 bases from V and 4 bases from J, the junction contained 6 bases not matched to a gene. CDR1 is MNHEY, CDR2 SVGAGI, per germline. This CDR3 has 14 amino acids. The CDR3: CASRGAGGNQPQHF. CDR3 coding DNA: TGTGCCAGCAGAGGGGCAGGGGGAAATCAGCCCCAGCATTTT.

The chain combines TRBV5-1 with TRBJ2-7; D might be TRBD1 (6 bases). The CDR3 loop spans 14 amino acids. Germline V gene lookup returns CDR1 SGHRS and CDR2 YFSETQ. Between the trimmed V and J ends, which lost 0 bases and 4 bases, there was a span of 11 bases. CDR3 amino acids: CASSLAGQGYEQYF. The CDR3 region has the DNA TGCGCCAGCAGCTTGGCCGGGCAGGGGTACGAGCAGTACTTC.

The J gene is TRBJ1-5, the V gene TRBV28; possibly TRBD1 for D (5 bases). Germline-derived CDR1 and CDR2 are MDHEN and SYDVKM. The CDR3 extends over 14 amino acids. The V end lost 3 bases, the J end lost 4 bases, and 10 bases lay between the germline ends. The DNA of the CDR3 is TGTGCCAGCAGTTTGATTCAGGGTAATCAGCCCCAGCATTTT. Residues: CASSLIQGNQPQHF. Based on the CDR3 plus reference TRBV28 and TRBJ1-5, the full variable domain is DVKVTQSSRYLVKRTGEKVFLECVQDMDHENMFWYRQDPGLGLRLIYFSYDVKMKEKGDIPEGYSVSREKKERFSLILESASTNQTSMYLCASSLIQGNQPQHFGDGTRLSIL.

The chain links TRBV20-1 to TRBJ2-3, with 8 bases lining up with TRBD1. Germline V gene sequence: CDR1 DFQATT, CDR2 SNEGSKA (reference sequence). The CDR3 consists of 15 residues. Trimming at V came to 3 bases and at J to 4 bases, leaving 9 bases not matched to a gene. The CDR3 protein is CSASMPGGFSDTQYF. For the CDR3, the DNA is TGCAGTGCTAGTATGCCAGGGGGCTTCTCAGATACGCAGTATTTT.

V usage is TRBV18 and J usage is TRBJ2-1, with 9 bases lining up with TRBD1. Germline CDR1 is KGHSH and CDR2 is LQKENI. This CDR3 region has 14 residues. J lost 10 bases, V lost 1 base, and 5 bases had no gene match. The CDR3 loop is CASSPLGQGGEQFF. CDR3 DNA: TGTGCCAGCTCACCACTGGGACAGGGCGGCGAGCAGTTCTTC.

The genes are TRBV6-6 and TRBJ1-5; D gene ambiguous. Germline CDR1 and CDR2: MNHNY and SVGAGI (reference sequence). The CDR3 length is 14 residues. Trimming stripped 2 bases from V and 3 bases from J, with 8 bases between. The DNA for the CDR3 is TGTGCCAGCAGTTACCGACAAAACAATCAGCCCCAGCATTTT. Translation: CASSYRQNNQPQHF.

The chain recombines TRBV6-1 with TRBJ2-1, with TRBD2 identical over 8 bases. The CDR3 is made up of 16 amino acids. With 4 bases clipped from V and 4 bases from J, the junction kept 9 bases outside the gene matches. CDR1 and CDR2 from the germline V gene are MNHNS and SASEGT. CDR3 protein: CASSALSGVHYNEQFF. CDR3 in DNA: TGTGCCAGCAGTGCCCTTAGCGGGGTTCATTACAATGAGCAGTTCTTC.